Described below is a single T cell receptor beta chain sequence and its context. The authors ran a second PCR of roughly 6 to 12 cycles using a sample-barcoded 5' primer and a J-beta primer mix. MiXCR, run by TCRdb on the 5' RACE reads, gives a single entry per CDR3 protein. This table has around 710,000 distinct CDR3 sequences, about 40% appearing once. The sample originates from a study of blood T cells in healthy people across ages. Per germline, CDR1 SQVTM and CDR2 ANQGSEA. The CDR3 runs to 12 residues. V lost 2 bases to trimming and J lost 9 bases, with 11 bases between them. The chain is built from TRBV29-1 and TRBJ2-1; D unclear. Sequenced input: blood. The sequence derives from a woman aged 55-75 years in good health. Here the CDR3 DNA reads TGCAGCGTTGAACGGGCTTTCAGTGAGCAGTTCTTC. Protein product: CSVERAFSEQFF.